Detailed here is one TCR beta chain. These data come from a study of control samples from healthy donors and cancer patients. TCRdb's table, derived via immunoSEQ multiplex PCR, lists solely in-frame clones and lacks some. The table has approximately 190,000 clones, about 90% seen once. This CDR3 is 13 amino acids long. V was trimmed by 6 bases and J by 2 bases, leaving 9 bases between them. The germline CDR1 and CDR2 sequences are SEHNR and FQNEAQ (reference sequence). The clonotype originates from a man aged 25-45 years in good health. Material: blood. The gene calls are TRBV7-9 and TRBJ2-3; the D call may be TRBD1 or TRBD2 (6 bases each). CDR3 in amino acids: CASRSGATDTQYF. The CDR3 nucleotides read TGTGCCAGCAGGTCGGGGGCCACAGATACGCAGTATTTT.